This TCR beta chain was profiled in a study of glioma-infiltrating T cells. Study findings and constraints: Non-neoplastic patients had below-expected tissue-blood divergence, while all gliomas exceeded expectation.

Ten or more counts support this clonotype. Its specificity is not known. Trimming removed 8 bases at V and 8 bases at J, with 10 bases between. This CDR3 has 11 amino acids. CDR1 and CDR2 (germline): MDHEN, SYDVKM. Using RNA template, CDR3s of TCR alpha and beta were amplified with iRepertoire arm-PCR. MiXCR was run by TCRdb on the multiplex PCR reads, yielding one entry per CDR3 protein. The table includes over 80,000 distinct CDR3 sequences, around 37% detected once. The sequencing sample was made of glioma tissue, nonneoplastic brain tissue, or PBMCs (not recorded which). This clonotype originated in a human donor with low-grade glioma or glioblastoma, undergoing nonglioma brain surgery, or in good health (not recorded which). This chain joins TRBV28 and TRBJ2-1; D remains ambiguous. This CDR3 reads CASHTSYEQFF. The CDR3 region has the DNA TGTGCCAGCCATACTTCGTATGAGCAGTTCTTC. The entire variable domain, with the rest obtained from reference TRBV28 and TRBJ2-1, is as follows: DVKVTQSSRYLVKRTGEKVFLECVQDMDHENMFWYRQDPGLGLRLIYFSYDVKMKEKGDIPEGYSVSREKKERFSLILESASTNQTSMYLCASHTSYEQFFGPGTRLTVL.